Listed below are T cell receptor beta chains from one sample, sequenced in a study of blood T cell repertoires in COVID-19. Profiled with immunoSEQ multiplex PCR; TCRdb holds only in-frame clones, not every one. The sample consists of about 270,000 clones, roughly nine tenths of them appearing once. Sequencing was done on a sample of PBMCs or T cells enriched from blood (not recorded which). The receptors derive from a woman under 30 who had recovered from COVID-19. Both conserved end residues are part of each CDR3. D genes are given only for firm matches. Rows give clone size only sometimes, using once, few, many, or a class for an expanded clone.

J | V | size | D | DNA | CDR3
TRBJ2-1 | TRBV5-4 | - | - | TGTGCCAGCAGCTTGCCTCTAGAGTTCTACAATGAGCAGTTCTTC | CASSLPLEFYNEQFF
TRBJ1-1 | TRBV6-5 | - | - | TGTGCCAGCACCCCTTATCAGGCTCGGGGGACTGAAGCTTTCTTT | CASTPYQARGTEAFF
TRBJ1-2 | TRBV4-1 | - | TRBD1 | TGCGCCAGCAGCGACGGGACAGGAGACTTCTATGGCTACACCTTC | CASSDGTGDFYGYTF
TRBJ1-1 | TRBV29-1 | - | - | TGCAGCGCCGTGTTAGGGGGGGTTACTGAAGCTTTCTTT | CSAVLGGVTEAFF
TRBJ2-5 | TRBV6-5 | - | TRBD1 | TGTGCCAGCAGTTACACAGGGACAGGGAGAGAGACCCAGTACTTC | CASSYTGTGRETQYF
TRBJ1-2 | TRBV5-4 | once | - | TGTGCCAGCAGCTTCGCCGGGACTGAGGGTGGCTACACCTTC | CASSFAGTEGGYTF
TRBJ1-3 | TRBV3-1/TRBV3-2 | - | - | TGTGCCAGCAGCCAACGTGGAAACACCATATATTTT | CASSQRGNTIYF
TRBJ1-4 | TRBV27 | - | TRBD1 | TGTGCCAGCAGACTTACAACAGGGGGTAGTGAAAAACTGTTTTTT | CASRLTTGGSEKLFF
TRBJ1-5 | TRBV19 | - | - | TGTGCCAGTAGTATCCGGAGGGAGAATCAGCCCCAGCATTTT | CASSIRRENQPQHF
TRBJ1-1 | TRBV3-1/TRBV3-2 | - | - | TGTGCCAGCAGCCAAGATAGATCGGGGGATGGTAGGACTGAAGCTTTCTTT | CASSQDRSGDGRTEAFF
TRBJ1-6 | TRBV19 | - | TRBD1 | TGTGCCGCCTCCCTCCGGACAGGGGACTCACCCCTCCACTTT | CAASLRTGDSPLHF
TRBJ2-3 | TRBV28 | - | TRBD2 | TGTGCCAGCCAACCGGGACTAGAAGTAGATACGCAGTATTTT | CASQPGLEVDTQYF
TRBJ2-1 | TRBV14 | few | - | TGTGCCAGCAGCCAATCTAATGAGCAGTTCTTC | CASSQSNEQFF
TRBJ1-4 | TRBV6-6 | - | TRBD1 | TGTGCCAGCAGGGGCTCTGACAGGGGGCTGGGGGTAAAACTGTTTTTT | CASRGSDRGLGVKLFF
TRBJ1-1 | TRBV11-2 | - | - | TGTGCCAGCAGCCCGGTCTTTCGGACTGAAGCTTTCTTT | CASSPVFRTEAFF
TRBJ2-5 | TRBV5-1 | - | - | TGCGCCAGCAGCCCCGGCAGCGAGGTACAAGAGACCCAGTACTTC | CASSPGSEVQETQYF
TRBJ2-7 | TRBV9 | - | - | TGTGCCAGCAGAGCCATTTGCCGGGCCCCGGGGGAGCAGTACTTC | CASRAICRAPGEQYF
TRBJ1-2 | TRBV25-1 | - | - | TGTGCCAGCAGTCCAGCGGGGATTAACTATGGCTACACCTTC | CASSPAGINYGYTF
TRBJ2-1 | TRBV5-1 | - | TRBD1 | TGCGCCAGCACAGACAGGGGTGGAAACAATGAGCAGTTCTTC | CASTDRGGNNEQFF
TRBJ1-1 | TRBV10-3 | - | - | TGTGCCATCAGTGGATCGGTTGGTTTTAACACTGAAGCTTTCTTT | CAISGSVGFNTEAFF
TRBJ2-1 | TRBV10-3 | - | - | TGTGCCATCAGTGACGAAGGGCGGGGTGAGCAGTTCTTC | CAISDEGRGEQFF
TRBJ2-5 | TRBV11-2 | - | - | TGTGCCAGCAGCTTAAATACCGGCCAAGAGACCCAGTACTTC | CASSLNTGQETQYF
TRBJ2-7 | TRBV27 | - | TRBD2 | TGTGCCAGCAGTTTAAGGGGACTAGCGGAGATTTCCTACGAGCAGTACTTC | CASSLRGLAEISYEQYF
TRBJ2-1 | TRBV28 | once | TRBD2 | TGTGCCAGCACCGGGGGGACTAGCGGCTACAATGAGCAGTTCTTC | CASTGGTSGYNEQFF
TRBJ2-1 | TRBV7-2 | - | TRBD1 | TGTGCCAGCAGCTTCCGGGACAGGGGGCGAAATGAGCAGTTCTTC | CASSFRDRGRNEQFF
TRBJ2-2 | TRBV9 | - | TRBD2 | TGTGCCAGCAGCGTTGTAGCGGGAGTCAATTCGGGGGAGCTGTTTTTT | CASSVVAGVNSGELFF
TRBJ2-5 | TRBV10-1 | - | TRBD2 | TGCGCCAGCAGTGAGTCACTAGCGGGGGGCCAAGAGACCCAGTACTTC | CASSESLAGGQETQYF
TRBJ1-1 | TRBV19 | - | - | TGTGCCAGTAGTAAACCTCCAGGGAACACTGAAGCTTTCTTT | CASSKPPGNTEAFF
TRBJ2-5 | TRBV5-6 | - | - | TGTGCCAGCAGCTTGGGAGTAGCTTGGGAGACCCAGTACTTC | CASSLGVAWETQYF
TRBJ1-5 | TRBV3-1/TRBV3-2 | - | - | TGTGCCAGCAGCCAGGGACTATCTCAGCCCCAGCATTTT | CASSQGLSQPQHF
TRBJ2-7 | TRBV11-2 | - | TRBD2 | TGTGCCAGCAGCATATTCGGGGGGTCGGCCTACGAGCAGTACTTC | CASSIFGGSAYEQYF
TRBJ1-4 | TRBV30 | - | - | TGTGCCTGGAGTGACAGGGTTTTTGAAAAACTGTTTTTT | CAWSDRVFEKLFF
TRBJ2-7 | TRBV10-3 | - | TRBD1 | TGTGCCATCAGCGTTGACAGGGTGGGCTCCTACGAGCAGTACTTC | CAISVDRVGSYEQYF
TRBJ2-7 | TRBV9 | - | - | TGTGCCAGCAGCGTAGGGCAGGGTGACGAGCAGTACTTC | CASSVGQGDEQYF
TRBJ2-3 | TRBV24-1 | - | - | TGTGCCACCGAGCGTGCAGATACGCAGTATTTT | CATERADTQYF
TRBJ1-4 | TRBV7-3 | - | TRBD1 | TGTGCCAGCAGCTTACCGGGACAGGAGAATGAAAAACTGTTTTTT | CASSLPGQENEKLFF
TRBJ1-2 | TRBV5-1 | - | - | TGCGCCAGCAGCTTGTTAGGGGATGGCTACACCTTC | CASSLLGDGYTF
TRBJ1-2 | TRBV7-2 | - | TRBD1 | TGTGCCAGCAGCGAGGACAGGGTTTACTATGGCTACACCTTC | CASSEDRVYYGYTF
TRBJ2-5 | TRBV4-1 | - | TRBD2 | TGCGCCAGCTCCCTATACGGGGGGAGAGAGACCCAGTACTTC | CASSLYGGRETQYF
TRBJ1-1 | TRBV18 | - | - | TGTGCCAGCTCCACACAGCCTAACACTGAAGCTTTCTTT | CASSTQPNTEAFF
TRBJ1-1 | TRBV27 | - | - | TGTGCCAGCGTGAGGGCTCATTTAGCTTTCTTT | CASVRAHLAFF